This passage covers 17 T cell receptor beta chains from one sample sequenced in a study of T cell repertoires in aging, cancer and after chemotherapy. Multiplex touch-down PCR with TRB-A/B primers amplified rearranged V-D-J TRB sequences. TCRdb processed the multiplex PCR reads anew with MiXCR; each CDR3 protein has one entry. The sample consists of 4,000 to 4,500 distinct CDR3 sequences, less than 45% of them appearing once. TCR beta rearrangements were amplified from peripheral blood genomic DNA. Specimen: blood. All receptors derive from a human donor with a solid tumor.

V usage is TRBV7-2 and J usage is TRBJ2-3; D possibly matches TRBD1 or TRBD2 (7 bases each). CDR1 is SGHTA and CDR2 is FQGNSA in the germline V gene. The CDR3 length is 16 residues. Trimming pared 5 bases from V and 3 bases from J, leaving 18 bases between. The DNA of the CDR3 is TGTGCCAGCAGCCCACGACAGGGAGGGGGTACAGATACGCAGTATTTT. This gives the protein CASSPRQGGGTDTQYF.

This chain's CDR3 is CSARLEGGGYGYTF. DNA of the CDR3: TGCAGTGCTAGGTTGGAGGGGGGTGGCTATGGCTACACCTTC. The rearrangement uses TRBV20-1 and TRBJ1-2; D possibly corresponds to TRBD1 (6 bases). The CDR3 is made up of 14 amino acids. Trimming stripped 3 bases from V and 4 bases from J, with 15 bases between. The germline gives CDR1 DFQATT, CDR2 SNEGSKA (reference sequence).

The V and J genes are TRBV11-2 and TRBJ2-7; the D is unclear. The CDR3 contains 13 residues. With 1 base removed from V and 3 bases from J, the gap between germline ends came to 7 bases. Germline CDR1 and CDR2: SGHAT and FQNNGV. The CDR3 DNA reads TGTGCCAGCAGCTTAGGTAGCCTCTACGAGCAGTACTTC. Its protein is CASSLGSLYEQYF.

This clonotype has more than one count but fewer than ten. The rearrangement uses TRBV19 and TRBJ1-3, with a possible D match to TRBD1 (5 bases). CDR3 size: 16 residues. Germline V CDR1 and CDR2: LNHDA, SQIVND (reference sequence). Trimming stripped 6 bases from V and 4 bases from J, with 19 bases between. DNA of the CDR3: TGTGCCAGTAGAGGCGGGGCTTCGAGTAAAGGAAACACCATATATTTT. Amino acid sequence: CASRGGASSKGNTIYF.

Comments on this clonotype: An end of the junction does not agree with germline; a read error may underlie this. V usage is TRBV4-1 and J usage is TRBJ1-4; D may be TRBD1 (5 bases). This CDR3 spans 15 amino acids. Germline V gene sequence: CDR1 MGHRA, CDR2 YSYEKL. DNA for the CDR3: TGTGCCAGCAGCGAGACCGGGACGGTTAATGAAAAACTGTTTTTT. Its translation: CASSETGTVNEKLFF.

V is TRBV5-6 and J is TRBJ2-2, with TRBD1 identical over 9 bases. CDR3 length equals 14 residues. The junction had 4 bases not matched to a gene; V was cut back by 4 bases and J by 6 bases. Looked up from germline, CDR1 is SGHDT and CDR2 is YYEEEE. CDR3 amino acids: CASSGTGRAGELFF. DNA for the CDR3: TGTGCCAGCAGCGGGACAGGGAGAGCCGGGGAGCTGTTTTTT.

The CDR3 DNA reads as TGTGCCATCGGCGGACAGGGAGGGAAGTCCAACGAGCAGTACTTC. Protein product: CAIGGQGGKSNEQYF. V and J are TRBV10-3 and TRBJ2-7, with D perhaps TRBD1 (8 bases). Between the trimmed V and J ends, which lost 8 bases and 5 bases, there was a span of 22 bases. The CDR3 covers 15 residues. Per the germline V gene, CDR1 is ENHRY and CDR2 is SYGVKD.

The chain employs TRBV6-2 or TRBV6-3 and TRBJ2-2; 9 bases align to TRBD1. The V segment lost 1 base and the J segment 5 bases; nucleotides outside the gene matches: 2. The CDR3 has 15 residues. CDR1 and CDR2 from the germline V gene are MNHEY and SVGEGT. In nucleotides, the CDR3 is TGTGCCAGCAGTTACTACGGGACAGGGACCGGGGAGCTGTTTTTT. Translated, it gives CASSYYGTGTGELFF.

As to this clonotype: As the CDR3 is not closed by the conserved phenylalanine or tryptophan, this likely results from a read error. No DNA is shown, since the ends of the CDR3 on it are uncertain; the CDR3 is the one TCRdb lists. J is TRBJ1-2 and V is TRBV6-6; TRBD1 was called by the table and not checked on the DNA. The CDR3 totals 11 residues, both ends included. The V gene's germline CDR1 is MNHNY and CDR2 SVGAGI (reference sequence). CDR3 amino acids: CASSFDQGATI.

The CDR3: CSARLALNTGELFF. DNA for the CDR3: TGCAGTGCCAGGCTAGCGTTGAACACCGGGGAGCTGTTTTTT. The chain has TRBV20-1 and TRBJ2-2, with a possible D match to TRBD2 (6 bases). Germline V gene data show CDR1 as DFQATT and CDR2 as SNEGSKA (reference sequence). The CDR3 sequence is 14 residues long. Trimming pared 6 bases from V and 1 base from J, leaving 12 bases between.

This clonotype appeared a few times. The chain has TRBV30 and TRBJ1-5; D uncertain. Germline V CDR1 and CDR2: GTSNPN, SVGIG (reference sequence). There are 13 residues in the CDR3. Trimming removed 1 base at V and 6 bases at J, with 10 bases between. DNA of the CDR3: TGTGCCTGGAGTGCCAAAGGGAGTCAGCCCCAGCATTTT. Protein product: CAWSAKGSQPQHF.

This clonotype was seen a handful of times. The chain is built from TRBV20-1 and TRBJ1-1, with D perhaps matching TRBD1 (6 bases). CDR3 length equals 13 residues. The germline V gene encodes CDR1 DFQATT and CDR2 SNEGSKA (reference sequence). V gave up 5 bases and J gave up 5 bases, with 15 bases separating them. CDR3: CSAEPGQRTEAFF. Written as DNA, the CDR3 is TGCAGTGCTGAACCTGGACAGAGGACTGAAGCTTTCTTT.

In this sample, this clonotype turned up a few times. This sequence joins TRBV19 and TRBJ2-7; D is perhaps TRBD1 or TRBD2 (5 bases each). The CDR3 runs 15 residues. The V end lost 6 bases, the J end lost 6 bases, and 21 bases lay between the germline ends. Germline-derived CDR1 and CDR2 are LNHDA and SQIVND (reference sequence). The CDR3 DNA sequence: TGTGCCAGTAGAAACGGGGCGCAGGGAAGCTTCGAGCAGTACTTC. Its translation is CASRNGAQGSFEQYF. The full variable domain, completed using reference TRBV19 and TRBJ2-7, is DGGITQSPKYLFRKEGQNVTLSCEQNLNHDAMYWYRQDPGQGLRLIYYSQIVNDFQKGDIAEGYSVSREKKESFPLTVTSAQKNPTAFYLCASRNGAQGSFEQYFGPGTRLTVT.

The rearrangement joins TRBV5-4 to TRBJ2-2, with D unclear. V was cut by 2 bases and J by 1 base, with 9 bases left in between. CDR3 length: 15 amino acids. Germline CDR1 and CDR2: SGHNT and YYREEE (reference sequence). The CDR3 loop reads CASSFLGLNTGELFF. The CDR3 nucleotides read TGTGCCAGCAGCTTCTTAGGGCTGAACACCGGGGAGCTGTTTTTT.

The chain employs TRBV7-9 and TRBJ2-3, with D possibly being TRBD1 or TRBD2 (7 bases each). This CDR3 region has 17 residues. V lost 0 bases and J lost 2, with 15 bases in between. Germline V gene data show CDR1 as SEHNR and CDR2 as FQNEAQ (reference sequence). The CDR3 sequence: CASSLARGGSVTDTQYF. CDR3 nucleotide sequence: TGTGCCAGCAGCTTAGCCAGGGGGGGGAGTGTCACAGATACGCAGTATTTT.

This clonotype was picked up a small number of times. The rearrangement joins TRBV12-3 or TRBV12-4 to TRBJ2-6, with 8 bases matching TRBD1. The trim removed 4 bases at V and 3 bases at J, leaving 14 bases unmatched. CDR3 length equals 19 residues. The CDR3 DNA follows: TGTGCCAGCAGTTCCAGACGGACAGGGCTCTTATATGGGGCCAACGTCCTGACTTTC. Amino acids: CASSSRRTGLLYGANVLTF.

CDR3 residues: CATRSKISPLHF. CDR3 nucleotides: TGTGCCACCCGGTCGAAAATTTCACCCCTCCACTTT. The chain combines TRBV15 with TRBJ1-6, with D uncertain. In germline, CDR1 is LNHNV, CDR2 YYDKDF (reference sequence). Trimming removed 8 bases at V and 9 bases at J, with 11 bases between. The CDR3 totals 12 residues.